This paragraph covers one T cell receptor beta chain sequence. No antigen is known for it. The data were obtained in a study of brain metastases from non-small cell lung cancer. The study's findings and limits: Expanded T-cell clones appeared in approximately 60% of brain metastases over primaries.

The CDR3 totals 15 residues. Germline V CDR1 and CDR2: SGHRS, YFSETQ. The V gene lost 3 bases and the J gene lost 0 bases, with 9 bases spanning the gap. Only in-frame clones appear in the TCRdb table, and some are missing; sequencing was by immunoSEQ multiplex PCR. The sample consists of 1,300 to 1,500 clones, about 85% of them appearing once. The chain uses TRBV5-1 and TRBJ1-4; D is uncertain. Sequencing was done on a sample of tissue from a brain metastasis. This receptor was taken from a donor at least 40 years old with non-small cell lung cancer. CDR3 sequence (DNA): TGCGCCAGCAGCTCCTCTAGTGCAACTAATGAAAAACTGTTTTTT. It codes for CASSSSSATNEKLFF.